The following is a TCR beta chain sequence with its context. Its antigen is not known. This CDR3 is 14 amino acids long. Germline CDR1 is LGHDT and CDR2 is YNNKEL (reference sequence). V was trimmed by 0 bases and J by 2 bases, leaving 4 bases between them. These data come from a study of T cell responses to AZD1222 COVID-19 vaccine. Study-wide results and caveats: Across the whole spike, CD4 TCRs peaked at regions 160-218 and 743-854. Among the donors, most were white British and more were female, and clonal diversity was possibly underestimated.

Some clones are missing from TCRdb's copy, which holds only in-frame ones; the method was immunoSEQ multiplex PCR. The sample includes tens of thousands of clones, roughly 85% of them seen just once. The TCR was taken from an adult in good health. The specimen was peripheral blood, collected on day 0 of AZD1222 vaccination. The chain carries TRBV3-1 (or the pseudogene TRBV3-2) and TRBJ2-2; D is undetermined. The CDR3 loop is CASSQEYNTGELFF. The CDR3 coding sequence is TGTGCCAGCAGCCAAGAATATAACACCGGGGAGCTGTTTTTT.